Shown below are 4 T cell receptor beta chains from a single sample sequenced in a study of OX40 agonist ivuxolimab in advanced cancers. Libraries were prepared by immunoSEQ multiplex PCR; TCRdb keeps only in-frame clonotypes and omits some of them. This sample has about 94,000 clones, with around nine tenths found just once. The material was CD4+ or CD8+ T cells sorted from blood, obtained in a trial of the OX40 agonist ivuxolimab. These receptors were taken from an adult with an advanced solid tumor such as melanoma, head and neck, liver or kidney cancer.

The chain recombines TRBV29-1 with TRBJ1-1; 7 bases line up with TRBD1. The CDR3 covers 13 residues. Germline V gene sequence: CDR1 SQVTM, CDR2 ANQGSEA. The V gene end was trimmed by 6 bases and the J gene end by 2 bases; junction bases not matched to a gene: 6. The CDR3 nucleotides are TGCAGCGTACGCAGGGGGAGTAACACTGAAGCTTTCTTT. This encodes CSVRRGSNTEAFF.

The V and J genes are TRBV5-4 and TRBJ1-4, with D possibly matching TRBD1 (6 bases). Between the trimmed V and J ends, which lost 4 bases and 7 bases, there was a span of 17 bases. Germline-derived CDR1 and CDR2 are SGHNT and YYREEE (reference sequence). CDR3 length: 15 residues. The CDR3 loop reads CASSGSQGGLEKLFF. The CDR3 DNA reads TGTGCCAGCAGCGGATCACAGGGAGGCCTTGAAAAACTGTTTTTT. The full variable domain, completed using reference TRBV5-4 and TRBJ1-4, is ETGVTQSPTHLIKTRGQQVTLRCSSQSGHNTVSWYQQALGQGPQFIFQYYREEENGRGNFPPRFSGLQFPNYSSELNVNALELDDSALYLCASSGSQGGLEKLFFGSGTQLSVL.

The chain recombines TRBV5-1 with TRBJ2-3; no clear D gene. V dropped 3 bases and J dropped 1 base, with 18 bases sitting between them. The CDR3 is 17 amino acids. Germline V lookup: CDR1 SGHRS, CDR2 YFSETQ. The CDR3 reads CASSYNVGTPGTDTQYF. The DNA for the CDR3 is TGCGCCAGCAGCTATAACGTTGGAACACCCGGCACAGATACGCAGTATTTT. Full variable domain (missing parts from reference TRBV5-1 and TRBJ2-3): KAGVTQTPRYLIKTRGQQVTLSCSPISGHRSVSWYQQTPGQGLQFLFEYFSETQRNKGNFPGRFSGRQFSNSRSEMNVSTLELGDSALYLCASSYNVGTPGTDTQYFGPGTRLTVL.

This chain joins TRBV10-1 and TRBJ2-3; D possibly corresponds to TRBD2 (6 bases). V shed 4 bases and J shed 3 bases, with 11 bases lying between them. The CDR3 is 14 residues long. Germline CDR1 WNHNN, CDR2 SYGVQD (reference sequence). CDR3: CASSVGGITDTQYF. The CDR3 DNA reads TGCGCCAGCAGTGTCGGCGGGATTACAGATACGCAGTATTTT.